This T cell receptor beta chain was sequenced during a study of identical twins. The CDR3 sequence is 16 residues long. Germline V CDR1 and CDR2: MNHEY, SVGAGI. V lost 2 bases and J 0 bases, leaving 14 bases between the germline ends. Via MiXCR, TCRdb re-called the 5' RACE reads, giving one row per CDR3 protein. The table has about 700,000 distinct CDR3 sequences, about 9.4% seen once. Ten or more counts support this clonotype. The same sample was also studied in work on yellow fever vaccine responses in identical twins.

The sample taken for sequencing was PBMCs. The origin of this receptor is a woman in her late teens or twenties in good health. This chain joins TRBV6-5 and TRBJ2-7; D is possibly TRBD2 (5 bases). CDR3 nucleotide sequence: TGTGCCAGCAGTTACGCATTCAGCGGTAGCTCCTACGAGCAGTACTTC. Protein: CASSYAFSGSSYEQYF.